These 16 T cell receptor beta chains originate from one sample sequenced in a study of OX40 agonist ivuxolimab in advanced cancers. Only in-frame clones appear in the TCRdb table, and some are missing; sequencing was by immunoSEQ multiplex PCR. The sample records 65,000 or so clones, around 90% being singletons. The source was CD4+ or CD8+ T cells sorted from blood, collected in a trial of the OX40 agonist ivuxolimab. These receptors were taken from an adult with an advanced solid tumor such as melanoma, head and neck, liver or kidney cancer.

The rearrangement joins TRBV6-1 to TRBJ2-3, with D uncertain. CDR1 and CDR2 from the germline V gene are MNHNS and SASEGT. This CDR3 region has 13 residues. Trimming pared 3 bases from V and 5 bases from J, leaving 9 bases between. In DNA, the CDR3 is TGTGCCAGCAGTGACGAACTCGGAGATACGCAGTATTTT. Its protein is CASSDELGDTQYF.

The genes are TRBV19 and TRBJ1-5, with TRBD1 matching over 8 bases. V shed 5 bases and J 4 bases; nucleotides not matched to a gene: 4. The CDR3 totals 14 residues. Germline V gene sequence: CDR1 LNHDA, CDR2 SQIVND (reference sequence). CDR3 region: CASSLRQGNQPQHF. As DNA, the CDR3 is TGTGCCAGTAGTTTGAGACAGGGGAATCAGCCCCAGCATTTT.

This clone was counted between two and nine times. The chain uses TRBV6-5 and TRBJ1-5; no firm D call. The germline gives CDR1 MNHEY, CDR2 SVGAGI. V was trimmed by 7 bases and J by 4 bases, leaving 11 bases between them. The CDR3 sequence is 13 residues long. The CDR3 coding sequence is TGTGCCAGCACCCTAGATGGGAATCAGCCCCAGCATTTT. As protein: CASTLDGNQPQHF.

The gene calls are TRBV19 and TRBJ1-2; 9 bases agree with TRBD1. Trimming took 9 bases from V and 4 from J; bases not matched to a gene: 9. This CDR3 spans 14 amino acids. The germline V gene has CDR1 LNHDA and CDR2 SQIVND (reference sequence). As DNA, the CDR3 is TGTGCCAGCCTGGGACAGGGAATTAGCTATGGCTACACCTTC. This gives the protein CASLGQGISYGYTF.

This chain connects TRBV28 to TRBJ2-7; D is unclear. Trimming stripped 6 bases from V and 0 bases from J, with 12 bases between. CDR1 MDHEN and CDR2 SYDVKM come from the germline V gene. The length of the CDR3 is 14 residues. The CDR3: CASRRSGNSYEQYF. For the CDR3, the DNA is TGTGCCAGCAGACGATCGGGCAACTCCTACGAGCAGTACTTC.

V gene TRBV11-2 combines with J gene TRBJ2-1; D is undetermined. With 3 bases removed from V and 6 bases from J, the gap between germline ends came to 12 bases. Germline assignment: CDR1 SGHAT and CDR2 FQNNGV. This CDR3 spans 14 amino acids. This CDR3 reads CASSLAFLGNEQFF. For the CDR3, the DNA is TGTGCCAGCAGCTTGGCCTTTCTCGGCAATGAGCAGTTCTTC. Using reference TRBV11-2 and TRBJ2-1 for the parts outside the CDR3, the full variable domain is EAGVAQSPRYKIIEKRQSVAFWCNPISGHATLYWYQQILGQGPKLLIQFQNNGVVDDSQLPKDRFSAERLKGVDSTLKIQPAKLEDSAVYLCASSLAFLGNEQFFGPGTRLTVL.

This clone came up once. The gene calls are TRBV30 and TRBJ1-1; D is ambiguous. The ends were cut back, 3 bases at V and 0 bases at J, with 8 bases in the middle. Germline V CDR1 and CDR2: GTSNPN, SVGIG (reference sequence). The CDR3 totals 13 residues. CDR3 bases: TGTGCCTGGAGAGGGCGCCTGAACACTGAAGCTTTCTTT. Translated, it gives CAWRGRLNTEAFF.

The chain uses TRBV7-3 and TRBJ2-6; D gene uncertain. Trimming stripped 8 bases from V and 0 bases from J, with 8 bases between. Germline CDR1 reads SGHTA; CDR2 reads FQGTGA. This CDR3 has 14 amino acids. The DNA for the CDR3 is TGTGCCAGCCTAGACCGCTCTGGGGCCAACGTCCTGACTTTC. It codes for CASLDRSGANVLTF.

CDR3 sequence (DNA): TGTGCCAGTAGTCAGACAGGGGGCCGGACATTGGCTGAAGCTTTCTTT. This sequence encodes CASSQTGGRTLAEAFF. The chain has TRBV19 and TRBJ1-1, with TRBD1 matching 10 bases. This CDR3 region has 16 residues. J gave up 6 bases and V 5 bases, and 12 bases lay outside the gene matches. The germline CDR1 and CDR2 sequences are LNHDA and SQIVND (reference sequence).

The rearrangement joins TRBV18 to TRBJ1-5; perhaps TRBD1 as D (5 bases). Trimming shortened V by 3 bases and J by 4 bases, and 10 bases separated the two germline ends. The CDR3 totals 14 residues. Germline CDR1 and CDR2: KGHSH and LQKENI. The CDR3 spells CASSPGTLNQPQHF. As DNA, the CDR3 is TGTGCCAGCTCACCCGGGACCCTAAATCAGCCCCAGCATTTT.

The chain couples TRBV5-1 to TRBJ2-6; D may be TRBD1 (5 bases). The V gene lost 3 bases and the J gene lost 0 bases, with 16 bases spanning the gap. The CDR3 is made up of 18 amino acids. CDR1 and CDR2 (germline): SGHRS, YFSETQ. CDR3 in amino acids: CASSSVGAVVSGANVLTF. The CDR3 nucleotides read TGCGCCAGCAGCTCCGTTGGGGCGGTCGTCTCTGGGGCCAACGTCCTGACTTTC.

V and J are TRBV5-4 and TRBJ2-3; 7 bases line up with TRBD2. V trimming: 1 base; J trimming: 0 bases; junction bases outside the gene matches: 11. CDR1 is SGHNT and CDR2 is YYREEE in the germline V gene (reference sequence). The CDR3 consists of 18 residues. This CDR3 is CASSLRGSSGTSTDTQYF. CDR3 bases: TGTGCCAGCAGCTTGAGAGGATCAAGCGGGACTAGCACAGATACGCAGTATTTT.

The chain couples TRBV19 to TRBJ2-2, with 10 bases matching TRBD1. Germline V gene data show CDR1 as LNHDA and CDR2 as SQIVND (reference sequence). V lost 5 bases, J lost 5 bases, and 5 bases stayed unmatched. This CDR3 has 15 residues. Here the CDR3 reads CASSSGQGGTGELFF. DNA of the CDR3: TGTGCCAGTAGTTCCGGACAGGGGGGGACCGGGGAGCTGTTTTTT.

V usage is TRBV27 and J usage is TRBJ1-5; 8 bases agree with TRBD1. V was clipped by 3 bases and J by 0 bases; unmatched bases: 22. The CDR3 runs 22 residues. Germline V lookup: CDR1 MNHEY, CDR2 SMNVEV (reference sequence). The CDR3 nucleotides are TGTGCCAGCAGTTTCCAGTTTTACTCCCGGACAGGGAGTTTTTATAGCAATCAGCCCCAGCATTTT. This codes for CASSFQFYSRTGSFYSNQPQHF.

This chain uses TRBV7-7 with TRBJ2-5, with 9 bases lining up with TRBD2. The CDR3 sequence is 16 residues long. With V trimmed by 5 bases and J by 5 bases, 12 bases remained unmatched. Germline CDR1 SSHAT, CDR2 FNYEAQ (reference sequence). The DNA for the CDR3 is TGTGCCAGCAGCGCGTGGGGCGGGAGGGCCGACGAGACCCAGTACTTC. Its translation: CASSAWGGRADETQYF.

J is TRBJ2-5 and V is TRBV7-2, with a tentative D call TRBD2 (6 bases). Germline V gene lookup returns CDR1 SGHTA and CDR2 FQGNSA. The CDR3 consists of 16 residues. The V gene lost 0 bases and the J gene lost 1 base, with 12 bases spanning the gap. In DNA form, the CDR3 reads TGTGCCAGCAGCTTAGCGCGTGGGGGAGGCCAAGAGACCCAGTACTTC. This sequence encodes CASSLARGGGQETQYF.